The 16 T cell receptor beta chains reported below all come from one sample, sequenced in a study of cytomegalovirus exposure and HLA in healthy donors. Assay used: immunoSEQ multiplex PCR; TCRdb lists only in-frame clones, some missing. The sample carries some 140,000 clones, around 83% recorded once. The sequenced sample consisted of PBMCs. These receptors were obtained from a human donor in good health.

The gene calls are TRBV7-3 and TRBJ2-1, with D possibly TRBD1 on 5 matching bases. V was cut by 1 base and J by 0 bases, with 10 bases left in between. Per the germline V gene, CDR1 is SGHTA and CDR2 is FQGTGA. The CDR3 consists of 16 residues. CDR3 in amino acids: CASSLNPGHSYNEQFF. As DNA, the CDR3 is TGTGCCAGCAGCTTAAATCCCGGACACTCCTACAATGAGCAGTTCTTC.

This chain joins TRBV5-6 and TRBJ2-3, with 13 positions matching TRBD2. The ends lost 4 bases at V and 6 bases at J; junction bases unmatched: 8. The CDR3 is 16 amino acids. Germline V gives CDR1 SGHDT, CDR2 YYEEEE. The CDR3 DNA sequence: TGTGCCAGCAGCCGGTCGGGACTAGCGGGACGTGATACGCAGTATTTT. Translation gives CASSRSGLAGRDTQYF. The full variable domain, completed using reference TRBV5-6 and TRBJ2-3, is DAGVTQSPTHLIKTRGQQVTLRCSPKSGHDTVSWYQQALGQGPQFIFQYYEEEERQRGNFPDRFSGHQFPNYSSELNVNALLLGDSALYLCASSRSGLAGRDTQYFGPGTRLTVL.

The table lists this clone with a few counts. V and J are TRBV27 and TRBJ2-2; tentatively, D is TRBD2 (7 bases). The CDR3 has 17 residues. Germline V lookup: CDR1 MNHEY, CDR2 SMNVEV (reference sequence). V shed 6 bases and J shed 4 bases, with 21 bases lying between them. CDR3: CASRRRYGGLITGELFF. For the CDR3, the DNA is TGTGCCAGCAGACGGAGGTACGGGGGGCTTATCACCGGGGAGCTGTTTTTT.

In this sample, this clone turned up once. The chain employs TRBV27 and TRBJ2-1, with D perhaps matching TRBD2 (7 bases). This CDR3 comprises 14 residues. V dropped 6 bases and J dropped 7 bases, with 16 bases sitting between them. Germline assignment: CDR1 MNHEY and CDR2 SMNVEV (reference sequence). CDR3 nucleotides: TGTGCCAGCAGCCAAGGGGGAGGGAGGAATGAGCAGTTCTTC. Translation: CASSQGGGRNEQFF.

This clone was observed at least ten times. The chain uses TRBV5-1 and TRBJ1-1, with D perhaps matching TRBD1 (6 bases). V was shortened by 2 bases and J by 10 bases, with 15 bases between the two germline ends. CDR1 SGHRS and CDR2 YFSETQ come from the germline V gene. This CDR3 contains 13 residues. The CDR3 nucleotides read TGCGCCAGCAGCTTCCGGGACAAAGAGGGAGCTTTCTTT. The encoded protein is CASSFRDKEGAFF. Supplemented by reference TRBV5-1 and TRBJ1-1, the full variable domain reads KAGVTQTPRYLIKTRGQQVTLSCSPISGHRSVSWYQQTPGQGLQFLFEYFSETQRNKGNFPGRFSGRQFSNSRSEMNVSTLELGDSALYLCASSFRDKEGAFFGQGTRLTVV.

This chain uses TRBV11-2 with TRBJ2-7, with D hard to call. V dropped 5 bases and J dropped 4 bases, with 6 bases sitting between them. Germline V gives CDR1 SGHAT, CDR2 FQNNGV. This CDR3 contains 11 residues. The CDR3 region is CASSPQYEQYF. The CDR3 bases are TGTGCCAGCAGCCCCCAATACGAGCAGTACTTC. The entire variable domain, with the rest obtained from reference TRBV11-2 and TRBJ2-7, is as follows: EAGVAQSPRYKIIEKRQSVAFWCNPISGHATLYWYQQILGQGPKLLIQFQNNGVVDDSQLPKDRFSAERLKGVDSTLKIQPAKLEDSAVYLCASSPQYEQYFGPGTRLTVT.

This rearrangement joins TRBV2 to TRBJ1-1; D is uncertain. CDR3 length equals 16 residues. Germline V gene lookup returns CDR1 SNHLY and CDR2 FYNNEI. The V and J ends lost 7 bases and 8 bases respectively, with 26 bases between them. This CDR3 is CASISRQVPTPSEAFF. The CDR3 DNA sequence: TGTGCCAGCATTTCCCGGCAGGTACCAACACCGTCCGAAGCTTTCTTT.

A few counts support this clone. V and J are TRBV7-3 and TRBJ2-7, with 8 bases fitting TRBD1. CDR1 and CDR2 from the germline V gene are SGHTA and FQGTGA. The CDR3 runs 13 residues. The J segment lost 7 bases and the V segment lost 4 bases, leaving 6 bases of the junction unmatched. The CDR3 here is CASSSGQGGEQYF. The CDR3, as DNA: TGTGCCAGCAGCTCCGGACAGGGAGGAGAGCAGTACTTC.

The V call is TRBV6-1, the J call TRBJ1-1; D gene ambiguous. The V end was cut by 1 base, the J end by 6 bases, with 9 bases between. The germline V gene encodes CDR1 MNHNS and CDR2 SASEGT. The CDR3 consists of 13 residues. CDR3 residues: CASSEVPFPEAFF. The CDR3 DNA reads TGTGCCAGCAGTGAAGTTCCGTTCCCTGAAGCTTTCTTT.

The DNA for the CDR3 is TGTGCCAGCGGGGGGGTGGGTCAGCCCCAGCATTTT. It codes for CASGGVGQPQHF. J is TRBJ1-5 and V is TRBV6-5, with D possibly TRBD1 on 5 matching bases. Trimming pared 8 bases from V and 6 bases from J, leaving 11 bases between. Germline assignment: CDR1 MNHEY and CDR2 SVGAGI. CDR3 size: 12 residues.

The rearrangement links TRBV30 to TRBJ2-6; D unresolved. The CDR3 runs 15 residues. Germline V gene sequence: CDR1 GTSNPN, CDR2 SVGIG (reference sequence). V was clipped by 3 bases and J by 1 base, with 10 bases between them. Here the CDR3 DNA reads TGTGCCTGGAGAACTAAAGGATCTGGGGCCAACGTCCTGACTTTC. Protein product: CAWRTKGSGANVLTF.

The chain employs TRBV2 and TRBJ2-2; 7 nucleotides align to TRBD1. This CDR3 has 13 amino acids. The junction had 4 bases not matched to a gene; V was cut back by 6 bases and J by 6 bases. Per germline, CDR1 SNHLY and CDR2 FYNNEI. The DNA for the CDR3 is TGTGCCAGCAGGGGGGACAGACCCGGGGAGCTGTTTTTT. Translated, it gives CASRGDRPGELFF.

The chain is built from TRBV2 and TRBJ2-1; 14 nucleotides match TRBD2. Per germline, CDR1 SNHLY and CDR2 FYNNEI. The length of the CDR3 is 15 residues. J lost 4 bases, V lost 5 bases, and 1 base had no gene match. CDR3 bases: TGTGCCAGCAGTCGGACTAGCGGGGGGTACAATGAGCAGTTCTTC. Its translation: CASSRTSGGYNEQFF.

The V gene is TRBV2, the J gene TRBJ1-2, with no clear D. The CDR3 runs to 14 residues. Deletions cut 9 bases from V and 2 bases from J, with 16 bases between. Germline V gene sequence: CDR1 SNHLY, CDR2 FYNNEI. The CDR3 DNA is TGTGCCAGTAAATTGACCCCGGGGAACTATGGCTACACCTTC. This translates into CASKLTPGNYGYTF.

This chain links TRBV5-1 with TRBJ2-1; tentative D call: TRBD1 (5 bases). The CDR3 has 13 residues. Germline V gene sequence: CDR1 SGHRS, CDR2 YFSETQ. Trimming cost V 0 bases and J 7 bases, with 8 bases left between them. This CDR3 is CASSLEGSNEQFF. The CDR3 DNA reads TGCGCCAGCAGCTTGGAGGGGTCGAATGAGCAGTTCTTC. The full variable domain, rest sourced from reference TRBV5-1 and TRBJ2-1, is KAGVTQTPRYLIKTRGQQVTLSCSPISGHRSVSWYQQTPGQGLQFLFEYFSETQRNKGNFPGRFSGRQFSNSRSEMNVSTLELGDSALYLCASSLEGSNEQFFGPGTRLTVL.

The chain uses TRBV10-3 and TRBJ1-5; 10 positions agree with TRBD1. V lost 0 bases to trimming and J lost 8 bases; unmatched junction nucleotides: 4. The CDR3 sequence is 15 residues long. Per germline, CDR1 ENHRY and CDR2 SYGVKD. In DNA form, the CDR3 reads TGTGCCATCAGTGAGTCCATGACAGGGGGCGAGCCCCAGCATTTT. It specifies CAISESMTGGEPQHF.